This passage covers 6 T cell receptor beta chains from one sample sequenced in a study of blood T cell repertoires in COVID-19 (dated by TCRdb to 2020 to 2021). The library was generated by the immunoSEQ multiplex PCR assay. Not all clones reach the TCRdb copy of this immuneACCESS table, which keeps in-frame sequences only. Checked studies attribute under half of the gap to unresolved V genes and leave the rest unexplained. The sample records around 250,000 clones, around 88% of which are singletons. The ten largest clones take up approximately 1.2% of the sample. The sequenced sample consisted of PBMCs or T cells enriched from blood (not recorded which). The receptors here all came from a woman aged 40-49 years with acute COVID-19.

The chain has TRBV10-3 and TRBJ2-7, with unresolved D. This CDR3 has 12 amino acids. The V end was cut by 2 bases, the J end by 2 bases, with 4 bases between. The germline V gene has CDR1 ENHRY and CDR2 SYGVKD. This chain's CDR3 is CAISETAYEQYF. In nucleotides, the CDR3 is TGTGCCATCAGTGAGACTGCCTACGAGCAGTACTTC.

V gene TRBV29-1 combines with J gene TRBJ1-2, with 7 nucleotides matching TRBD1. The V gene's germline CDR1 is SQVTM and CDR2 ANQGSEA. With 0 bases clipped from V and 4 bases from J, the junction kept 5 bases outside the gene matches. The CDR3 is made up of 14 amino acids. The CDR3 DNA sequence: TGCAGCGTTGAAGAAAGACAGGGTGTCTATGGCTACACCTTC. Its translation: CSVEERQGVYGYTF.

The chain joins TRBV24-1 to TRBJ2-1; 9 bases line up with TRBD1. This CDR3 contains 20 residues. Germline values: CDR1 KGHDR, CDR2 SFDVKD. V lost 7 bases and J lost 3; bases outside the gene matches: 21. The CDR3, as DNA: TGTGCCACCAGCGACCCATCACCGGGACAGGGCACAGGCTACTACAATGAGCAGTTCTTC. Translating gives CATSDPSPGQGTGYYNEQFF.

This clone appeared a few times. This chain links TRBV7-6 with TRBJ2-2; 7 positions agree with TRBD2. CDR1 and CDR2 (germline): SGHVS, FNYEAQ. Germline trimming cut 1 base from V and 7 bases from J; bases unmatched to any gene: 6. This CDR3 has 15 residues. CDR3 nucleotide sequence: TGTGCCAGCAGCTTAGGCGGGAGTAGTTTCGGGGAGCTGTTTTTT. Amino acid sequence: CASSLGGSSFGELFF.

This clone has only one observation. The chain recombines TRBV4-1 with TRBJ1-1; 8 bases line up with TRBD1. This CDR3 spans 15 amino acids. V was clipped by 4 bases and J by 2 bases; unmatched bases: 6. The germline V gene encodes CDR1 MGHRA and CDR2 YSYEKL. CDR3 region: CASSPTGARNTEAFF. CDR3 DNA sequence: TGCGCCAGCAGCCCGACAGGGGCCCGAAACACTGAAGCTTTCTTT.

The chain uses TRBV7-2 and TRBJ1-5; possible D gene TRBD1, 6 bases. The CDR3 length is 16 residues. Germline values: CDR1 SGHTA, CDR2 FQGNSA. Trimming cost V 2 bases and J 3 bases, with 14 bases left between them. CDR3 sequence (DNA): TGTGCCAGCAGCTTAAGTCCGGGGGGCTACAATCAGCCCCAGCATTTT. Its protein is CASSLSPGGYNQPQHF.